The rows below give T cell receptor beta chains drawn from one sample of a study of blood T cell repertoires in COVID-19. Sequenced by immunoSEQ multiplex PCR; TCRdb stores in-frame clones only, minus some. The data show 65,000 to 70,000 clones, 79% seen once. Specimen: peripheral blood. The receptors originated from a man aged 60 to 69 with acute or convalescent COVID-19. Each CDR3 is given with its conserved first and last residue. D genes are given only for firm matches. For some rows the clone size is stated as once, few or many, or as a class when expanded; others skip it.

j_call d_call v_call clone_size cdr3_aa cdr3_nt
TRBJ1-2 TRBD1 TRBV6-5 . CASSRNRGRHGYTF TGTGCCAGCAGCCGAAACAGGGGGCGTCATGGCTACACCTTC
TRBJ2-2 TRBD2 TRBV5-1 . CASSDRLAGGELFF TGCGCCAGCAGTGACAGACTAGCGGGCGGGGAGCTGTTTTTT
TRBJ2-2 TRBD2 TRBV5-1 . CASSTGGTNTGELFF TGCGCCAGCAGCACCGGGGGGACGAACACCGGGGAGCTGTTTTTT
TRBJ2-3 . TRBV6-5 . CASSTSPGGRDTQYF TGTGCCAGCAGTACGAGCCCAGGGGGGAGGGATACGCAGTATTTT
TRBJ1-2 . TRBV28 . CASSLSGLYGYTF TGTGCCAGCAGTTTATCCGGACTCTATGGCTACACCTTC
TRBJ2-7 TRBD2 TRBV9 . CASSEASGGAAYEQYF TGTGCCAGCAGCGAGGCTAGCGGGGGGGCCGCCTACGAGCAGTACTTC
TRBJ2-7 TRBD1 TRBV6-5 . CASSYSWTGSYEQYF TGTGCCAGCAGTTACTCGTGGACAGGGTCCTACGAGCAGTACTTC
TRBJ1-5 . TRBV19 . CASSVGRPRFNQPQHF TGTGCCAGTAGTGTGGGCCGACCGCGATTCAATCAGCCCCAGCATTTT
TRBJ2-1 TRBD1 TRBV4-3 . CASSQEWGQGNYNEQFF TGCGCCAGCAGCCAAGAATGGGGACAGGGGAACTACAATGAGCAGTTCTTC
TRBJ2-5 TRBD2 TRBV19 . CASSPTSSPKTQYF TGTGCCAGTAGCCCGACTAGCTCCCCCAAGACCCAGTACTTC
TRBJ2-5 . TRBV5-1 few CASSLAGTLEETQYF TGCGCCAGCAGCTTAGCCGGGACTTTAGAAGAGACCCAGTACTTC
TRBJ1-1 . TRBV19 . CASSILLRIRGRKGNTEAFF TGTGCCAGTAGTATCTTGCTTAGGATCAGGGGTCGGAAGGGGAACACTGAAGCTTTCTTT
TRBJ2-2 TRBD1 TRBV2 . CASGRQGNPTGELFF TGTGCCAGCGGACGACAGGGTAACCCAACCGGGGAGCTGTTTTTT
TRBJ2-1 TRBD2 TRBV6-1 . CASSESLAGVSYNEQFF TGTGCCAGCAGTGAAAGTCTAGCGGGGGTATCCTACAATGAGCAGTTCTTC
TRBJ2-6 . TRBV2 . CAKNQGGGANVLTF TGTGCCAAAAATCAGGGAGGTGGGGCCAACGTCCTGACTTTC
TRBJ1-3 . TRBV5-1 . CASSPGNSGNTIYF TGCGCCAGCAGCCCGGGGAACTCTGGAAACACCATATATTTT
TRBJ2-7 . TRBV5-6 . CASSLGLSSYEQYF TGTGCCAGCAGCTTGGGCCTCAGCTCCTACGAGCAGTACTTC
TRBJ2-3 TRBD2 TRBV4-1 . CASSQVLLGSGGTDTQYF TGCGCCAGCAGCCAAGTTCTCCTGGGTAGCGGGGGTACAGATACGCAGTATTTT
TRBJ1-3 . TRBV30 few CAWSVRGTWAGNTIYF TGTGCCTGGAGTGTACGGGGGACTTGGGCTGGAAACACCATATATTTT
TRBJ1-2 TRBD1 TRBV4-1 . CASSQAGTGAYGYTF TGCGCCAGCAGCCAAGCTGGGACAGGGGCCTATGGCTACACCTTC
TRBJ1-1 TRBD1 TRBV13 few CASSSQLGQGNTEAFF TGTGCCAGCAGCTCCCAGTTGGGACAGGGGAACACTGAAGCTTTCTTT
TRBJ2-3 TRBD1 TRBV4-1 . CASSQDTETGVADTQYF TGCGCCAGCAGCCAAGATACGGAGACAGGGGTAGCAGATACGCAGTATTTT
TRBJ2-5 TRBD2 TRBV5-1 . CASSEYPLTSGQETQYF TGCGCCAGCTCCGAATACCCCCTCACTAGCGGTCAAGAGACCCAGTACTTC
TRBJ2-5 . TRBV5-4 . CASSFRGQETQYF TGTGCCAGCAGCTTTAGAGGCCAAGAGACCCAGTACTTC
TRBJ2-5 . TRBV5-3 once CARSLERETQYF TGTGCCAGAAGCTTGGAGCGAGAGACCCAGTACTTC
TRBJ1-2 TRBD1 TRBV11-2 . CASSAPGTVSYTF TGTGCCAGCAGCGCTCCCGGGACAGTCTCCTACACCTTC
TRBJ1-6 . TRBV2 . CAREDGGRSPYNSPLHF TGTGCCAGGGAAGACGGGGGTCGGAGTCCCTATAATTCACCCCTCCACTTT
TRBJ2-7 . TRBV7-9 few CASSFAGTYEQYF TGTGCCAGCAGCTTCGCAGGGACTTACGAGCAGTACTTC
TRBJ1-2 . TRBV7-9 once CASSLVAVPNYGYTF TGTGCCAGCAGCCTAGTGGCAGTCCCTAACTATGGCTACACCTTC
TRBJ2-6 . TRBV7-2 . CASSLANRLSGANVLTF TGTGCCAGCAGCTTAGCGAACAGATTGTCTGGGGCCAACGTCCTGACTTTC
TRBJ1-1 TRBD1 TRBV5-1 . CASSLAGGYARQGEAFF TGCGCCAGCAGCTTGGCCGGTGGGTACGCGAGACAGGGGGAAGCTTTCTTT
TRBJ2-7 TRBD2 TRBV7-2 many CASSSGLAGPRDEQYF TGTGCCAGCAGCTCAGGACTAGCGGGGCCCCGAGACGAGCAGTACTTC
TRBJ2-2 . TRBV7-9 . CASSIKLASGELFF TGTGCCAGCAGCATCAAGCTAGCATCCGGGGAGCTGTTTTTT